Listed below are T cell receptor beta chains from one sample, sequenced in a study of blood T cell repertoires in COVID-19. Sequenced by immunoSEQ multiplex PCR; TCRdb stores in-frame clones only, minus some. The sample shows roughly 500,000 clones, roughly 88% of them seen only once. The material sequenced was PBMCs or T cells enriched from blood (not recorded which). Receptor source: a woman in her forties who had recovered from COVID-19. The CDR3 runs from the conserved cysteine through the conserved F or W. Fields, in order: V gene, D gene, J gene, clone size, CDR3 DNA, CDR3 protein. D genes are given only for firm matches. Size values are once, few and many counts, or a class for expanded clones, and some rows have none.

TRBV5-1	NA	TRBJ2-3	NA	TGCGCCAGCAGCTTGCTTCCTCGGCAGGGCACAGATACGCAGTATTTT	CASSLLPRQGTDTQYF
TRBV15	TRBD1	TRBJ1-5	NA	TGTGCCACCAGCAGAGATCGGCCAGGGGGGATTCAGCCCCAGCATTTT	CATSRDRPGGIQPQHF
TRBV5-1	TRBD1	TRBJ1-4	NA	TGCGCCAGCAGCAGGGGACAGGGTGTATCAACTAATGAAAAACTGTTTTTT	CASSRGQGVSTNEKLFF
TRBV5-1	TRBD1	TRBJ1-2	NA	TGCGCCAGCAGACAGGGGGCCCGGGAGGATGGCTACACCTTC	CASRQGAREDGYTF
TRBV7-9	TRBD1	TRBJ2-1	NA	TGTGCCAGCAGCACCCGGACAGGCAATGAGCAGTTCTTC	CASSTRTGNEQFF
TRBV7-2	TRBD1	TRBJ1-5	NA	TGTGCCAGCAGCCAGGGACAGGAGGGTAATCAGCCCCAGCATTTT	CASSQGQEGNQPQHF
TRBV19	TRBD2	TRBJ2-6	once	TGTGCCAGTAGTATAACACTAGCGGGAGGGGAACCTCACTCTGGGGCCAACGTCCTGACTTTC	CASSITLAGGEPHSGANVLTF
TRBV14	TRBD2	TRBJ2-7	NA	TGTGCCAGCAGCCAGGCTCAGGGTCCGGGAGGGTCCTACCCGTACGAGCAGTACTTC	CASSQAQGPGGSYPYEQYF
TRBV4-1	NA	TRBJ2-3	NA	TGCGCCAGCAGCCAAGAATGGGGACTCCAAGGAGATACGCAGTATTTT	CASSQEWGLQGDTQYF
TRBV7-9	TRBD2	TRBJ2-3	NA	TGTGCCAGCAGCTTAGCTTTGCGGGAGACTAGCACAGATACGCAGTATTTT	CASSLALRETSTDTQYF
TRBV24-1	TRBD1	TRBJ1-1	NA	TGTGCCACCAGTGACAGGACAGGGAACACTGAAGCTTTCTTT	CATSDRTGNTEAFF
TRBV6-5	NA	TRBJ2-1	NA	TGTGCCAGCAAAGACCCCGGGGACTCCTACAATGAGCAGTTCTTC	CASKDPGDSYNEQFF
TRBV3-1/TRBV3-2	TRBD2	TRBJ2-5	NA	TGTGCCAGCAGCCAAGGCGGGAGTGAGACCCAGTACTTC	CASSQGGSETQYF
TRBV7-9	TRBD1	TRBJ2-6	NA	TGTGCCAGCAGCCCCGGACAGGGCCTTCCTGGGGCCAACGTCCTGACTTTC	CASSPGQGLPGANVLTF
TRBV18	TRBD2	TRBJ2-7	NA	TGTGCCAGCTCACGCGAGCAGGCGGGGGGACTTCACGAGCAGTACTTC	CASSREQAGGLHEQYF
TRBV20-1	TRBD2	TRBJ2-1	NA	TGCAGTGCTAGTGCCACTAGCGGTCACAATGAGCAGTTCTTC	CSASATSGHNEQFF
TRBV25-1	NA	TRBJ1-2	NA	TGTGCCAGCAGTGAGGGAGGGCCTGACTATGGCTACACCTTC	CASSEGGPDYGYTF
TRBV6-1	TRBD2	TRBJ2-7	NA	TGTGCCAGCAGTGATGGTCTAGCGGGAGGGGGTAGGTCCTACGAGCAGTACTTC	CASSDGLAGGGRSYEQYF
TRBV5-5	TRBD2	TRBJ2-1	NA	TGTGCCAGCAGCCCGTGGACTAGCGGGAATGTGGGTGAGCAGTTCTTC	CASSPWTSGNVGEQFF
TRBV19	NA	TRBJ2-1	NA	TGTGCCAGTAGTACCCTGGACCGGGGTGAGCAGTTCTTC	CASSTLDRGEQFF
TRBV3-1/TRBV3-2	NA	TRBJ1-5	NA	TGTGCCAGCAGCCAATACCCAGGGCAGCCCCAGCATTTT	CASSQYPGQPQHF
TRBV19	NA	TRBJ1-5	NA	TGTGCCAGTAGTATAATGGGGCAGGGGATCAATCAGCCCCAGCATTTT	CASSIMGQGINQPQHF
TRBV4-3	NA	TRBJ1-2	once	TGCGCCAGCAGCCAGGACAGAAGGATGTATGGCTACACCTTC	CASSQDRRMYGYTF
TRBV6-2/TRBV6-3	NA	TRBJ2-7	NA	TGTGCCAGCAGTTACGGTGGAGAGACAGTAGAAATGAGCTCCTACGAGCAGTACTTC	CASSYGGETVEMSSYEQYF
TRBV11-3	NA	TRBJ2-7	NA	TGTGCCAGCAGCTTAGTACTAGCCCACGAGCAGTACTTC	CASSLVLAHEQYF
TRBV10-3	TRBD2	TRBJ2-1	NA	TGTGCCATCAGTGGGACTAGCGGGATTGACTTTGAAAACAATGAGCAGTTCTTC	CAISGTSGIDFENNEQFF
TRBV18	NA	TRBJ1-1	NA	TGTGCCAGCTCAGGACGACTAACGGCTGCGAACACTGAAGCTTTCTTT	CASSGRLTAANTEAFF
TRBV29-1	NA	TRBJ1-4	NA	TGCAGCGCCGGTTGGAGTAATGAAAAACTGTTTTTT	CSAGWSNEKLFF
TRBV6-2/TRBV6-3	NA	TRBJ2-5	NA	TGTGCCAGCAGTTACGTCAAAGGGGTTCCTGGGCATAAAGAGACCCAGTACTTC	CASSYVKGVPGHKETQYF
TRBV4-3	TRBD2	TRBJ2-2	NA	TGCGCCAGCAGCTCCCCTCCGGGACTAGCGGAACCGAACACCGGGGAGCTGTTTTTT	CASSSPPGLAEPNTGELFF
TRBV7-9	TRBD1	TRBJ2-7	NA	TGTGCCAGCAGCTTATTACGGGACAGGGAAAACGAGCAGTACTTC	CASSLLRDRENEQYF
TRBV5-1	NA	TRBJ1-4	NA	TGCGCCAGCAGCTTGGGGTTGACAGCGGGCGAAAAACTGTTTTTT	CASSLGLTAGEKLFF
TRBV19	NA	TRBJ1-1	NA	TGTGCCAGTAGTGCAGAGGGGGTTAGCACTGAAGCTTTCTTT	CASSAEGVSTEAFF
TRBV9	NA	TRBJ1-1	NA	TGTGCCAGCACCCAGGGGCCCAGCACTGAAGCTTTCTTT	CASTQGPSTEAFF
TRBV5-6	NA	TRBJ1-3	NA	TGTGCCAGCACCCGAGGGGGTCTGGGAGGAAACACCATATATTTT	CASTRGGLGGNTIYF
TRBV6-5	NA	TRBJ2-3	NA	TGTGCCAGCACGTTCAGACTAGGAACAGATACGCAGTATTTT	CASTFRLGTDTQYF
TRBV6-2/TRBV6-3	TRBD1	TRBJ1-2	once	TGTGCCAGCAGTTACCACCGGGACAGGGCGTCGCTAAACTATGGCTACACCTTC	CASSYHRDRASLNYGYTF
TRBV27	TRBD1	TRBJ1-4	NA	TGTGCCAGCAGTTCCCAGGGACAGGAGAAAATAAAACTGTTTTTT	CASSSQGQEKIKLFF
TRBV6-5	TRBD2	TRBJ2-2	NA	TGTGCCAGCAGCCGCCCTACTAGCGGGAGTGCGCTGTTTTTT	CASSRPTSGSALFF
TRBV27	NA	TRBJ1-5	NA	TGTGCCAGCAGTTTAGGTGGGACACTTAGCAATCAGCCCCAGCATTTT	CASSLGGTLSNQPQHF
TRBV7-9	NA	TRBJ2-7	NA	TGTGCCAGCAGCTTAGTACAGATCCACTACGAGCAGTACTTC	CASSLVQIHYEQYF
TRBV19	NA	TRBJ1-5	NA	TGTGCCAGTAGTATTGGCAGAAATCAGCCCCAGCATTTT	CASSIGRNQPQHF
TRBV19	NA	TRBJ1-2	once	TGTGCCAGTAGTTTGGGTGACACCCTCCGAGTTGGTTATGGCTACACCTTC	CASSLGDTLRVGYGYTF
TRBV5-4	TRBD2	TRBJ2-1	NA	TGTGCCAGCAGACGGACTAGCGGGAGGGCCTATAACAATGAGCAGTTCTTC	CASRRTSGRAYNNEQFF
TRBV7-9	TRBD2	TRBJ2-1	NA	TGTGCCAGCAGCTTAGGCGGGAGGACCTACAATGAGCAGTTCTTC	CASSLGGRTYNEQFF
TRBV9	TRBD1	TRBJ1-1	NA	TGTGCCAGCAGCGTGGGACAGCGGAACACTGAAGCTTTCTTT	CASSVGQRNTEAFF
TRBV5-4	TRBD1	TRBJ2-7	NA	TGTGCCAGCAGCCCCGGACAGGGGGCAGACGAGCAGTACTTC	CASSPGQGADEQYF
TRBV4-3	TRBD1	TRBJ1-3	once	TGCGCCAGCAGCCAAGGGCCCAGGGGGGATGGAAACACCATATATTTT	CASSQGPRGDGNTIYF
TRBV4-1	TRBD1	TRBJ1-2	NA	TGCGCCAGCAGCCAAGCCCAGACAGGGAGTTTTAGCTATGGCTACACCTTC	CASSQAQTGSFSYGYTF
TRBV7-2	NA	TRBJ2-5	NA	TGTGCCAGCAGCCCCCCCGGAGGGTGGATGGCCCAGTACTTC	CASSPPGGWMAQYF